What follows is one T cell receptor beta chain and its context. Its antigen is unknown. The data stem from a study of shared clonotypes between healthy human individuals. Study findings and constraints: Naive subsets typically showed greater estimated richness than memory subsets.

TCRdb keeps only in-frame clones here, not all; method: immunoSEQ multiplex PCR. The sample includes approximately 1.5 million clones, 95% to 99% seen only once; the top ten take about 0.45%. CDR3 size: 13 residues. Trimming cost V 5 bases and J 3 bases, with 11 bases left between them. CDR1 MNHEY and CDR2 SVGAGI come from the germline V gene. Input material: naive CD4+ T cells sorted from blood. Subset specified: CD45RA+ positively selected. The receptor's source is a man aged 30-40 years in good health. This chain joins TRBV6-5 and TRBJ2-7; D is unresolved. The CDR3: CASSTGPVYEQYF. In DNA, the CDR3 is TGTGCCAGCAGTACCGGGCCCGTCTACGAGCAGTACTTC.